Listed below are T cell receptor beta chains from one sample, sequenced in a study of CD4+ T cells in melanoma. Repertoires were generated with immunoSEQ multiplex PCR, while TCRdb's copy carries only in-frame clones and drops some. Of 7,000 to 9,500 clones listed, 70% to 80% are singletons. Sequenced material: cells from a culture (not recorded whether cultured in vitro). Receptor source: a human donor with melanoma. The CDR3 runs from the conserved cysteine through the conserved F or W. A D gene is named only where the DNA matches it firmly. Clone size is not always given. Where it is, it says once, few, many or a class for expanded clones.

J gene: TRBJ2-3; clone size: .; CDR3 length: 14; V gene: TRBV6-1; D gene: TRBD2; CDR3 protein: CASKRGEQSDTQYF; CDR3 DNA: TGTGCCAGTAAGCGGGGGGAACAGTCAGATACGCAGTATTTT
J gene: TRBJ1-2; clone size: few; CDR3 length: 14; V gene: TRBV5-4; D gene: TRBD1; CDR3 protein: CASSFDRGQDGYTF; CDR3 DNA: TGTGCCAGCAGCTTTGACAGGGGTCAGGATGGCTACACCTTC
J gene: TRBJ2-6; clone size: .; CDR3 length: 19; V gene: TRBV4-1; D gene: .; CDR3 protein: CASSQVPIPPFSGANVLTF; CDR3 DNA: TGCGCCAGCAGCCAAGTCCCCATTCCTCCCTTCTCTGGGGCCAACGTCCTGACTTTC
J gene: TRBJ2-1; clone size: .; CDR3 length: 15; V gene: TRBV7-3; D gene: .; CDR3 protein: CASSYRDSPYNEQFF; CDR3 DNA: TGTGCCAGCAGCTACCGGGACTCCCCCTACAATGAGCAGTTCTTC
J gene: TRBJ2-1; clone size: .; CDR3 length: 15; V gene: TRBV18; D gene: .; CDR3 protein: CASSLAHSSYNEQFF; CDR3 DNA: TGTGCCAGCTCACTGGCTCACAGCTCCTACAATGAGCAGTTCTTC
J gene: TRBJ1-4; clone size: .; CDR3 length: 14; V gene: TRBV5-1; D gene: .; CDR3 protein: CASRSRSGVEKLFF; CDR3 DNA: TGCGCCAGCAGGAGCCGTTCGGGAGTGGAAAAACTGTTTTTT
J gene: TRBJ2-7; clone size: .; CDR3 length: 13; V gene: TRBV7-9; D gene: TRBD1; CDR3 protein: CASSVGQAYEQYF; CDR3 DNA: TGTGCCAGCAGCGTGGGACAGGCCTACGAGCAGTACTTC
J gene: TRBJ2-5; clone size: .; CDR3 length: 14; V gene: TRBV6-1; D gene: .; CDR3 protein: CASSEAPSRGTQYF; CDR3 DNA: TGTGCCAGCAGTGAAGCACCTAGTCGGGGGACCCAGTACTTC
J gene: TRBJ2-3; clone size: .; CDR3 length: 18; V gene: TRBV21-1; D gene: .; CDR3 protein: CASNRAGQGRFGADTQYF; CDR3 DNA: TGTGCCAGCAACAGAGCGGGACAGGGGAGATTTGGCGCAGATACGCAGTATTTT
J gene: TRBJ2-3; clone size: few; CDR3 length: 14; V gene: TRBV4-1; D gene: .; CDR3 protein: CASSQVGDPDTQYF; CDR3 DNA: TGCGCCAGCAGCCAGGTCGGTGATCCAGATACGCAGTATTTT
J gene: TRBJ2-5; clone size: once; CDR3 length: 14; V gene: TRBV4-1; D gene: .; CDR3 protein: CASSQVRSQETQYF; CDR3 DNA: TGCGCCAGCAGCCAGGTCCGTTCCCAAGAGACCCAGTACTTC
J gene: TRBJ2-7; clone size: .; CDR3 length: 12; V gene: TRBV10-3; D gene: .; CDR3 protein: CAIRGPSYEQYF; CDR3 DNA: TGTGCCATCAGGGGCCCCTCCTACGAGCAGTACTTC
J gene: TRBJ1-5; clone size: .; CDR3 length: 13; V gene: TRBV4-1; D gene: .; CDR3 protein: CASSQGRGQPQHF; CDR3 DNA: TGCGCCAGCAGCCAAGGGAGGGGCCAGCCCCAGCATTTT
J gene: TRBJ1-2; clone size: .; CDR3 length: 12; V gene: TRBV6-5; D gene: .; CDR3 protein: CASSYRGEGYTF; CDR3 DNA: TGTGCCAGCAGTTACAGGGGAGAGGGCTACACCTTC
J gene: TRBJ2-2; clone size: .; CDR3 length: 15; V gene: TRBV7-3; D gene: TRBD2; CDR3 protein: CASSLSASGGGELFF; CDR3 DNA: TGTGCCAGCAGCTTATCGGCTAGCGGGGGAGGGGAGCTGTTTTTT
J gene: TRBJ2-7; clone size: .; CDR3 length: 13; V gene: TRBV29-1; D gene: TRBD1; CDR3 protein: CSVGGQGGYEQYF; CDR3 DNA: TGCAGCGTTGGGGGACAGGGTGGGTACGAGCAGTACTTC
J gene: TRBJ2-5; clone size: .; CDR3 length: 11; V gene: TRBV20-1; D gene: .; CDR3 protein: CSARVGETQYF; CDR3 DNA: TGCAGTGCTAGAGTCGGGGAGACCCAGTACTTC
J gene: TRBJ2-1; clone size: .; CDR3 length: 14; V gene: TRBV6-6; D gene: .; CDR3 protein: CASRYDGDRGEQFF; CDR3 DNA: TGTGCCAGCAGGTACGACGGTGACCGGGGTGAGCAGTTCTTC
J gene: TRBJ2-5; clone size: few; CDR3 length: 15; V gene: TRBV15; D gene: .; CDR3 protein: CATSPRPGGRETQYF; CDR3 DNA: TGTGCCACCAGCCCACGGCCGGGTGGTCGGGAGACCCAGTACTTC
J gene: TRBJ2-1; clone size: .; CDR3 length: 12; V gene: TRBV5-1; D gene: .; CDR3 protein: CASSLGEGTFLF; CDR3 DNA: TGCGCCAGCAGCTTGGGCGAGGGGACCTTTCTCTTC
J gene: TRBJ1-2; clone size: .; CDR3 length: 14; V gene: TRBV5-6; D gene: .; CDR3 protein: CANQRPGFNYGYTF; CDR3 DNA: TGTGCCAACCAAAGACCAGGGTTCAACTATGGCTACACCTTC
J gene: TRBJ1-5; clone size: .; CDR3 length: 14; V gene: TRBV2; D gene: .; CDR3 protein: CASRAGGGTQPQHF; CDR3 DNA: TGTGCCAGCCGCGCGGGGGGGGGAACTCAGCCCCAGCATTTT
J gene: TRBJ2-7; clone size: .; CDR3 length: 15; V gene: TRBV30; D gene: .; CDR3 protein: CAWTRVCPHDSPGYF; CDR3 DNA: TGTGCCTGGACACGAGTTTGTCCCCACGACAGCCCAGGGTACTTC
J gene: TRBJ2-2; clone size: .; CDR3 length: 20; V gene: TRBV10-2; D gene: .; CDR3 protein: CAASPTPGGRSPRNTGELFF; CDR3 DNA: TGCGCCGCTAGCCCCACCCCGGGCGGGCGAAGCCCACGGAACACCGGGGAGCTGTTTTTT
J gene: TRBJ2-3; clone size: once; CDR3 length: 15; V gene: TRBV5-1; D gene: .; CDR3 protein: CASSSGKHSTDTQYF; CDR3 DNA: TGCGCCAGCAGCTCCGGGAAACATTCCACAGATACGCAGTATTTT
J gene: TRBJ1-5; clone size: .; CDR3 length: 12; V gene: TRBV6-1; D gene: .; CDR3 protein: CASSDLNQPQHF; CDR3 DNA: TGTGCCAGCAGTGATCTTAATCAGCCCCAGCATTTT
J gene: TRBJ2-7; clone size: few; CDR3 length: 15; V gene: TRBV5-4; D gene: TRBD2; CDR3 protein: CASSLRGLAGAEQYF; CDR3 DNA: TGTGCCAGCAGCTTGAGGGGGCTAGCGGGGGCCGAGCAGTACTTC
J gene: TRBJ2-3; clone size: .; CDR3 length: 14; V gene: TRBV5-1; D gene: .; CDR3 protein: CASSSGVTTDTQYF; CDR3 DNA: TGCGCCAGCAGCTCGGGGGTTACCACAGATACGCAGTATTTT
J gene: TRBJ1-3; clone size: .; CDR3 length: 13; V gene: TRBV29-1; D gene: .; CDR3 protein: CSAADRTGNTIYF; CDR3 DNA: TGCAGCGCCGCAGACAGAACTGGAAACACCATATATTTT
J gene: TRBJ2-7; clone size: .; CDR3 length: 15; V gene: TRBV19; D gene: .; CDR3 protein: CASSRRQAGAYEQYF; CDR3 DNA: TGTGCCAGTAGTAGACGACAGGCTGGCGCCTACGAGCAGTACTTC
J gene: TRBJ1-4; clone size: .; CDR3 length: 16; V gene: TRBV6-1; D gene: .; CDR3 protein: CASSGINRPTNEKLFF; CDR3 DNA: TGTGCCAGCAGTGGAATAAACAGGCCTACTAATGAAAAACTGTTTTTT
J gene: TRBJ1-2; clone size: .; CDR3 length: 14; V gene: TRBV2; D gene: .; CDR3 protein: CASSEAPREHGYTF; CDR3 DNA: TGTGCCAGCAGTGAAGCGCCCAGGGAGCATGGCTACACCTTC
J gene: TRBJ2-6; clone size: .; CDR3 length: 20; V gene: TRBV4-2; D gene: .; CDR3 protein: CASSQARWDTRGSGANVLTF; CDR3 DNA: TGTGCCAGCAGCCAGGCCCGGTGGGACACCCGAGGCTCTGGGGCCAACGTCCTGACTTTC